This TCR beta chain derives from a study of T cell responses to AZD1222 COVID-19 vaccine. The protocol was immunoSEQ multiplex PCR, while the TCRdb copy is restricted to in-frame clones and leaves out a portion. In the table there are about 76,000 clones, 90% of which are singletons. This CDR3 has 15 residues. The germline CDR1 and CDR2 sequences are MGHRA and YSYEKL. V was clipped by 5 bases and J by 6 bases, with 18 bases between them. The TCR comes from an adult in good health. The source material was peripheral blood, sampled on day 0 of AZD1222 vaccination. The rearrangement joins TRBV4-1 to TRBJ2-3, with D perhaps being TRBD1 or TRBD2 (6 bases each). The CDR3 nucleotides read TGCGCCAGCAGCACCTCGGTAGGGGGGCGGGATACGCAGTATTTT. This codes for CASSTSVGGRDTQYF.